This T cell receptor beta chain was observed in a study of spatial heterogeneity in lung cancer (dated by TCRdb to between 2019 and 2020). Turning to the overall study: More beta-chain than alpha-chain transcripts were consistently detected, likely reflecting higher beta-chain transcript abundance. In non-small cell lung cancer, the study quantitatively compared TCR alpha and beta repertoires across several tumor regions, matched nontumor lung, and blood. In the raw uncorrected reads, each unique combination of TCR and UMI appeared on average more than ten times. Nonsynonymous mutation counts, determined by whole-exome sequencing of tumor tissue, were related to TCR repertoire features. At surgery, both alpha and beta chains were TCR-sequenced in about 200 tumor regions, fewer than 80 matched nontumor lung samples and a few dozen PBMC samples.

The receptor library was made with 5' RACE. The reads were generated on a NextSeq 500. In the TCR library protocol, a unique molecular identifier was attached to each TCR cDNA molecule so that PCR and sequencing errors could be corrected. The source study handled its data this way. TCR identification, UMI-based error correction and CDR3 extraction were all carried out with Decombinator tools. Expanded TCRs were defined as those above a frequency of 2 per 1,000, corresponding to the top 1% of the tumor frequency distribution. Renyi diversity was computed with the R vegan package after each repertoire had been subsampled 100 times to 5,000 TCRs. CDR3 similarity networks were constructed using string-kernel similarity of amino acid triplets, with links drawn between CDR3s whose pairwise similarity was above 0.82. TCRdb ran its own pipeline on the public reads, namely fastp trimming at Q25 and MiXCR clone calling, and kept in-frame beta chains. Rows merge per CDR3 protein into single entries with the most common DNA and genes. The V and J calls shown here were made by TCRdb, not taken from the authors' results. The sample data list over 9,500 distinct CDR3 sequences, and roughly 3.6% of these were observed just once. Of the sample, around 50% falls within the top ten clones.

This clonotype was seen repeatedly, ten times or more. The clone's antigen remains unknown. Base qualities were left out, and no much larger clone turns up one base away. This beta chain slipped into a library made for alpha chains as a stray read, so its size is not meaningful. Including the terminal cysteine and phenylalanine, the CDR3 comprises 16 residues. Only the CDR3 DNA stays, 48 bases, in frame from base 1. V is cut back by 3 bases and J by 7 bases, with 5 bases in the junction unmatched. Reading the germline V gene gives CDR1 SGHDN and CDR2 FVKESK. The sample's time point, from its label and the paper: sample taken at primary tumor resection. Without any cell sorting, TCR sequencing was performed on whole RNA extracted either from tumor and nontumor lung tissue or from cryopreserved PBMC samples. Samples were obtained from about 75 patients with early-stage, untreated non-small cell lung cancer from the lung TRACERx cohort. Patients were selected for TCR sequencing only if sufficient RNA was available from at least two tumor regions.

Results and caveats for the whole study, not just this receptor: Confirming at a functional level the hypothesis that regional TCRs recognize regional mutations was considered to require additional single-cell paired TCR alpha and beta sequencing. Ubiquitous expanded tumor TCRs showed up in blood more often at tumor resection than at routine follow-up.

This material consisted of PBMCs, taken at surgery. Rearrangement joined TRBV14 to TRBJ2-1, and 14 bases in between align with TRBD2. The origin of this receptor is a female donor with early-stage non-small cell lung cancer. CDR3 protein: CASSQTSGGAGNEQFF. The DNA sequence reads TGTGCCAGCAGCCAGACTAGCGGGGGGGCGGGAAATGAGCAGTTCTTC.